This T cell receptor beta chain was retrieved from a study of cytomegalovirus exposure and HLA in healthy donors. Study-wide findings and caveats: HLA alleles showed associations with some 17,000 TCR beta sequences in a later analysis, at a 0.05 false discovery rate.

Of note for this clone: The antigen is undetermined.

V was clipped by 9 bases and J by 4 bases; unmatched bases: 5. This CDR3 comprises 14 residues. Germline CDR1 reads LGHNT; CDR2 reads FRNRAP. Amplification used 60 Vbeta primers and 13 Jbeta primers. Assay used: immunoSEQ multiplex PCR; TCRdb lists only in-frame clones, some missing. The sample records about 160,000 clones, approximately 75% being singletons. This chain uses TRBV12-5 with TRBJ2-3; 12 positions match TRBD2. The clonotype originates from a man aged 45-65 years in good health and CMV-seropositive. The material sequenced was PBMCs. This CDR3 reads CASSGLAGADTQYF. The CDR3 DNA follows: TGTGCTAGCTCGGGACTAGCGGGCGCAGATACGCAGTATTTT.